What follows describes a single TCR beta chain. Antigen specificity is unknown. This CDR3 spans 16 amino acids. The germline V gene encodes CDR1 LNHNV and CDR2 YYDKDF (reference sequence). Every sample had its cDNA made across eight separate reactions. Template switching appended UMIs that held a 6-nucleotide sample barcode. Amplification used two nested PCRs: roughly 16 cycles, then around 9 cycles, on TCRalpha/TCRbeta cDNA. Reanalyzing the 5' RACE reads, TCRdb keeps one entry per CDR3 protein, without DNA. The listing records approximately 330,000 distinct CDR3 sequences. The data derive from a study of monozygotic twins with inflammatory bowel disease. General observations from the study: Lower TCRbeta diversity (inverse Simpson) was seen in IBD patients than in healthy co-twins.

Sequenced sample: blood. The receptor comes from a human donor with ulcerative colitis or Crohn's disease, or a healthy co-twin of an affected twin (not recorded which). V and J are TRBV15 and TRBJ1-2; the D gene TCRdb calls, TRBD1, cannot be checked with no DNA. CDR3 sequence: CATSRDRARAKYGYTF.